Below are 25 T cell receptor beta chains sequenced from a single sample in a study of glioma-infiltrating T cells. The iRepertoire nested amplicon-rescue multiplex PCR amplified TCR alpha and beta CDR3s from RNA. TCRdb re-derived calls from the multiplex PCR reads in MiXCR, one entry per CDR3 protein. The data contain 170,000 or so distinct CDR3 sequences, roughly 45% of them seen just once; the ten biggest clones take up around 5.3%. The source material was glioma tissue, nonneoplastic brain tissue, or PBMCs (not recorded which). All receptors derive from a human donor with low-grade glioma or glioblastoma, undergoing nonglioma brain surgery, or in good health (not recorded which).

This chain connects TRBV3-1 to TRBJ2-2; no clear D gene. V lost 4 bases and J lost 7, with 13 bases in between. This CDR3 is built from 14 residues. Looked up from germline, CDR1 is LGHDT and CDR2 is YNNKEL (reference sequence). Here the CDR3 reads CASSLHSRDGELFF. The CDR3 region has the DNA TGTGCCAGCAGCCTCCATTCTAGAGACGGGGAGCTGTTTTTT.

With regard to this clonotype: This may be a read error: a much more frequent sequence differs by one nucleotide. This rearrangement joins TRBV28 to TRBJ1-2; D possibly corresponds to TRBD1 (6 bases). The V end lost 10 bases, the J end lost 8 bases, and 17 bases lay between the germline ends. The CDR3 length is 12 residues. Per the germline V gene, CDR1 is MDHEN and CDR2 is SYDVKM. CDR3 loop: CATRQAAAGYTF. The CDR3 DNA follows: TGTGCCACCCGACAGGCGGCGGCGGGCTACACCTTC.

This clonotype was detected only a few times. V and J are TRBV29-1 and TRBJ2-7; a possible D gene is TRBD2 (6 bases). Trimming left V 3 bases short and J 2 bases short, with 11 bases between. Germline values: CDR1 SQVTM, CDR2 ANQGSEA. The CDR3 loop spans 13 amino acids. The CDR3 loop reads CSVDSGSTYEQYF. CDR3 bases: TGCAGCGTTGACAGCGGGTCTACCTACGAGCAGTACTTC.

Turning to this clonotype: Just one base apart from a much larger clone, this may be a read error. The genes are TRBV28 and TRBJ1-2; D unclear. The CDR3 length is 15 residues. V lost 5 bases to trimming and J lost 4 bases, with 17 bases between them. CDR1 is MDHEN, CDR2 SYDVKM, per germline. The CDR3 DNA sequence: TGTGCCAGCAGTGCCCCCGGGTTAGGAGCCTATGGCTACACCTTC. Protein sequence: CASSAPGLGAYGYTF.

In its sample, this clonotype ranks as medium-sized. The V and J genes are TRBV27 and TRBJ2-3; D gene ambiguous. Trimming stripped 2 bases from V and 2 bases from J, with 8 bases between. CDR3 length equals 14 residues. In germline, CDR1 is MNHEY, CDR2 SMNVEV (reference sequence). CDR3 sequence: CASSLARSTDTQYF. The CDR3, as DNA: TGTGCCAGCAGTTTAGCGCGGTCCACAGATACGCAGTATTTT.

This clonotype has just one count. Given a much more abundant clone one base away, this may be a read error. This chain links TRBV28 with TRBJ2-3; D is possibly TRBD1 (5 bases). This CDR3 spans 14 amino acids. Germline CDR1 reads MDHEN; CDR2 reads SYDVKM. The V end lost 6 bases, the J end lost 8 bases, and 18 bases lay between the germline ends. CDR3 nucleotides: TGTGCCAGCAGAACTAAAGGGGCCTCCGGTACGCAGTATTTT. Translating gives CASRTKGASGTQYF.

This clonotype was recorded a few times. This chain joins TRBV28 and TRBJ1-2; possibly TRBD1 for D (6 bases). V was cut by 6 bases and J by 5 bases, with 19 bases left in between. CDR1 and CDR2 (germline): MDHEN, SYDVKM. This CDR3 is built from 15 residues. CDR3 protein: CASSKIDRSVYGYTF. CDR3 nucleotides: TGTGCCAGCAGCAAGATCGACAGGTCCGTGTATGGCTACACCTTC.

About this clonotype: A much larger clone lies one base from this, so it may be a read error. The gene calls are TRBV2 and TRBJ2-5; no clear D. Looked up from germline, CDR1 is SNHLY and CDR2 is FYNNEI. The CDR3 runs 12 residues. The CDR3 here is CARSARQETQYF. CDR3 in DNA: TGTGCCAGAAGTGCACGGCAAGAGACCCAGTACTTC. Complete variable domain (other parts from reference TRBV2 and TRBJ2-5): EPEVTQTPSHQVTQMGQEVILRCVPISNHLYFYWYRQILGQKVEFLVSFYNNEISEKSEIFDDQFSVERPDGSNFTLKIRSTKLEDSAMYFCARSARQETQYFGPGTRLLVL.

This clonotype was seen only once. A read error may be the cause here, since a much bigger clone is one base away. The chain has TRBV7-2 and TRBJ1-5, with unresolved D. The germline gives CDR1 SGHTA, CDR2 FQGNSA. CDR3 length equals 14 residues. The CDR3 DNA sequence: TGTGCCAGCAGCCTTCGACACCTCAATAAGCCCCAGCATTTT. It encodes CASSLRHLNKPQHF.

This clonotype appeared a few times. The J gene is TRBJ1-3, the V gene TRBV14; unclear D gene. This CDR3 contains 15 residues. Germline CDR1 reads SGHDN; CDR2 reads FVKESK. V lost 4 bases to trimming and J lost 8 bases, with 18 bases between them. The CDR3 coding sequence is TGTGCCAGCAGCCGCCCGGGGTTTACGTCGGACACCATATATTTT. This translates into CASSRPGFTSDTIYF.

Ten or more counts support this clonotype. The chain has TRBV6-1 and TRBJ2-1, with 7 bases that match TRBD2. J gave up 2 bases and V 0 bases, and 7 bases lay outside the gene matches. Germline V gives CDR1 MNHNS, CDR2 SASEGT. This CDR3 has 17 residues. The CDR3 is CASSEAGGSSPYNEQFF. In nucleotides, the CDR3 is TGTGCCAGCAGTGAAGCGGGCGGGAGTAGTCCCTACAATGAGCAGTTCTTC.

Regarding this clonotype: The junction departs from the called germline gene at one end, perhaps through a read error. V is TRBV28 and J is TRBJ2-3; D is perhaps TRBD2 (6 bases). Germline V lookup: CDR1 MDHEN, CDR2 SYDVKM. The CDR3 is 16 amino acids. The CDR3 sequence is CASSPIGITSTDTQYF. In DNA form, the CDR3 reads TGTGCCAGCAGTCCTATCGGGATAACTAGCACAGATACTCAGTATTTT.

This clonotype was seen ten or more times. This chain connects TRBV20-1 to TRBJ1-5, with unresolved D. V dropped 1 base and J dropped 0 bases, with 7 bases sitting between them. Germline CDR1 and CDR2: DFQATT and SNEGSKA (reference sequence). This CDR3 contains 14 residues. CDR3 bases: TGCAGTGCTAGAGCGGGCTATAGCAATCAGCCCCAGCATTTT. Translation: CSARAGYSNQPQHF.

In its sample, this clonotype was seen many times. V and J are TRBV15 and TRBJ2-1; 7 bases align to TRBD2. The CDR3 is made up of 16 amino acids. The germline V gene has CDR1 LNHNV and CDR2 YYDKDF (reference sequence). V trimming: 3 bases; J trimming: 2 bases; junction bases outside the gene matches: 7. CDR3: CATSRPSGKTYNEQFF. CDR3 DNA: TGTGCCACCAGCAGGCCGAGCGGGAAGACCTACAATGAGCAGTTCTTC. The full variable domain, with the rest looked up from reference TRBV15 and TRBJ2-1, is DAMVIQNPRYQVTQFGKPVTLSCSQTLNHNVMYWYQQKSSQAPKLLFHYYDKDFNNEADTPDNFQSRRPNTSFCFLDIRSPGLGDTAMYLCATSRPSGKTYNEQFFGPGTRLTVL.

This clonotype was seen many times. CDR3 DNA: TGTGCCACTCCAGACCCGGGATTGCGTGGCTACACCTTC. Translating gives CATPDPGLRGYTF. The rearrangement uses TRBV6-1 and TRBJ1-2; D not resolved. CDR3 length equals 13 residues. Germline CDR1 is MNHNS and CDR2 is SASEGT. The V and J ends lost 10 bases and 7 bases respectively, with 19 bases between them.

The rearrangement uses TRBV6-6 and TRBJ2-5; TRBD2 agrees at 8 bases. V dropped 2 bases and J dropped 7; count of bases not matched to a gene: 6. CDR3 length: 14 amino acids. The V gene's germline CDR1 is MNHNY and CDR2 SVGAGI (reference sequence). The CDR3 nucleotides read TGTGCCAGCAGTTACACTAGCGGAGAGGGGACCCAGTACTTC. Translated, it gives CASSYTSGEGTQYF.

Points on this clonotype: Possible read error: a much larger clone is one base away. The chain couples TRBV28 to TRBJ2-7, with D possibly being TRBD1 (6 bases). This CDR3 comprises 14 residues. Per germline, CDR1 MDHEN and CDR2 SYDVKM. The CDR3 DNA is TGTGCCAGCGGTTTTCGGGACAACTCCTACGAGCAGTACTTC. Translating gives CASGFRDNSYEQYF.

In the case of this clonotype: A much larger clone is a single base away; this may be a read error. The chain carries TRBV5-4 and TRBJ1-4; D not resolved. Germline V gene lookup returns CDR1 SGHNT and CDR2 YYREEE (reference sequence). The length of the CDR3 is 15 residues. Written as DNA, the CDR3 is TGTGCCAGCAGCCCCCTCGGAGAAATGGAGGAAAAACTGTCTTTT. Its protein is CASSPLGEMEEKLSF.

Regarding this clonotype: Being one base from a much bigger clone, this may be a read error. The chain joins TRBV28 to TRBJ2-7; tentatively, D is TRBD1 (5 bases). Germline loops: CDR1 MDHEN, CDR2 SYDVKM. Trimming shortened V by 5 bases and J by 11 bases, and 16 bases separated the two germline ends. The CDR3 spans 12 residues. CDR3 loop: CASSGAGKEKYF. Written as DNA, the CDR3 is TGTGCCAGCAGTGGGGCAGGGAAAGAGAAGTACTTC.

With regard to this clonotype: A much larger clone differs by one base, so this may be a read error. The CDR3 DNA reads TGCAGTGCTAGAGGGGACAGAAAAGGCACCGGGGAGCTGCTTTTT. The encoded protein is CSARGDRKGTGELLF. This rearrangement joins TRBV20-1 to TRBJ2-2; 7 bases line up with TRBD1. CDR1 is DFQATT, CDR2 SNEGSKA, per germline (reference sequence). The CDR3 sequence is 15 residues long.

The V call is TRBV12-3 or TRBV12-4, the J call TRBJ2-2; no clear D gene. Trimming removed 8 bases from V and 1 base from J, with 8 bases in between. The length of the CDR3 is 13 residues. This CDR3 reads CASAAMNTGELFF. The CDR3 nucleotides read TGTGCCAGCGCAGCCATGAACACCGGGGAGCTGTTTTTT.

This sequence joins TRBV2 and TRBJ2-2, with 8 bases identical to TRBD1. Looked up from germline, CDR1 is SNHLY and CDR2 is FYNNEI. This CDR3 is 14 amino acids long. Unmatched junction bases numbered 5, after V lost 5 bases and J lost 6 bases. This CDR3 is CASSRQGKAGELFF. For the CDR3, the DNA is TGTGCCAGCAGTCGACAGGGGAAGGCCGGGGAGCTGTTTTTT.

This chain joins TRBV20-1 and TRBJ2-7; 7 bases fit TRBD1. The V gene end was trimmed by 7 bases and the J gene end by 6 bases; junction bases not matched to a gene: 15. Looked up from germline, CDR1 is DFQATT and CDR2 is SNEGSKA (reference sequence). The CDR3 contains 14 residues. The CDR3 protein is CSVIGQVLPCEQYF. The CDR3 DNA follows: TGCAGTGTTATAGGACAGGTACTCCCCTGCGAGCAGTACTTC.

With regard to this clonotype: This sequence may be a read error, since a much larger clone differs from it by one base. The V gene is TRBV28, the J gene TRBJ2-3, with D perhaps matching TRBD2 (6 bases). Germline CDR1 MDHEN, CDR2 SYDVKM. The CDR3 totals 14 residues. The V end lost 8 bases, the J end lost 5 bases, and 17 bases lay between the germline ends. The chain's CDR3 is CASSEWRAKDTQYF. CDR3 coding DNA: TGTGCCAGCTCGGAATGGAGGGCCAAAGATACGCAGTATTTT.

A word on this clonotype: A much larger clone differs by one base, so this may be a read error. The rearrangement joins TRBV12-5 to TRBJ2-5; no firm D call. Germline V gene lookup returns CDR1 LGHNT and CDR2 FRNRAP. The CDR3 runs to 11 residues. The CDR3 loop is CASVLAETKYF. The DNA for the CDR3 is TGTGCTAGTGTCCTCGCTGAGACCAAGTACTTC.